This T cell receptor (beta chain) was recovered during a study of response to subunit inactivated influenza vaccine. After removal of 1 base from V and 2 bases from J, the junction contained 12 bases not matched to a gene. The CDR3 has 18 residues. Germline V lookup: CDR1 DFQATT, CDR2 SNEGSKA (reference sequence). This clonotype was observed a handful of times. From the RT-PCR reads, TCRdb called clonotypes with MiXCR, one entry per CDR3 protein. The sample records just under 250,000 distinct CDR3 sequences, approximately 12% being singletons. The input for sequencing was non-naive T cells sorted from PBMCs, taken 14 to 15 days before vaccination. The origin of this receptor is a man aged 50 to 59 who received an inactivated influenza vaccine. The genes are TRBV20-1 and TRBJ2-3, with 10 bases fitting TRBD2. CDR3 sequence reads: CSARAPMGSGGNTDTQYF. In DNA, the CDR3 is TGCAGTGCTAGAGCTCCAATGGGTAGCGGGGGGAACACAGATACGCAGTATTTT.